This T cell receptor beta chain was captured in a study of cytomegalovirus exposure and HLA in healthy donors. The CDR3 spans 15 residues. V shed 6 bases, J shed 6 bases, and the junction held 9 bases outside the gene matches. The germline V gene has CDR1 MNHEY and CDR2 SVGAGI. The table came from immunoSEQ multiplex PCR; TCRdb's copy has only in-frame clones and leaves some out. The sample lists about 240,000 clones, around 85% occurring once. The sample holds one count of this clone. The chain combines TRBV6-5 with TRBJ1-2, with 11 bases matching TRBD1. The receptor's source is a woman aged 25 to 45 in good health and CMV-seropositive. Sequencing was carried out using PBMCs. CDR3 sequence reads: CASSGQGAELDGYTF. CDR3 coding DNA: TGTGCCAGCAGCGGACAGGGGGCGGAACTTGATGGCTACACCTTC.